The clone carrying this T cell receptor beta chain showed up just a few times. Antigen: not known. The germline V gene encodes CDR1 DFQATT and CDR2 SNEGSKA (reference sequence). With V trimmed by 3 bases and J by 4 bases, 5 bases remained unmatched. This CDR3 has 13 residues. These data originate in a study of T cells after yellow fever vaccination. Study-level background: Those fractions that held only low numbers of cells were prepared using the SMART-Seq v4 Ultra Low Input RNA kit. The study, taken as a whole, reports: Shared CD4/CD8 clonotypes were a small share, likely from convergent recombination.

The study made its TCR cDNA through 5'RACE template switching. That step introduced a universal primer site along with UMIs. TCRdb re-derived calls from the 5' RACE reads in MiXCR, one entry per CDR3 protein. The repertoire holds about 580,000 distinct CDR3 sequences, with around 16% as singletons. The V gene is TRBV20-1, the J gene TRBJ2-7, with TRBD2 identical over 8 bases. Sequenced material: PBMCs, taken around 5 days after the first yellow fever vaccination. The TCR sequence derives from a man between 18 and 35 years old who received the YFV17D yellow fever vaccine. The CDR3 loop is CSASIASGYEQYV. DNA for the CDR3: TGCAGTGCTAGTATCGCTAGCGGGTACGAGCAGTACGTC.